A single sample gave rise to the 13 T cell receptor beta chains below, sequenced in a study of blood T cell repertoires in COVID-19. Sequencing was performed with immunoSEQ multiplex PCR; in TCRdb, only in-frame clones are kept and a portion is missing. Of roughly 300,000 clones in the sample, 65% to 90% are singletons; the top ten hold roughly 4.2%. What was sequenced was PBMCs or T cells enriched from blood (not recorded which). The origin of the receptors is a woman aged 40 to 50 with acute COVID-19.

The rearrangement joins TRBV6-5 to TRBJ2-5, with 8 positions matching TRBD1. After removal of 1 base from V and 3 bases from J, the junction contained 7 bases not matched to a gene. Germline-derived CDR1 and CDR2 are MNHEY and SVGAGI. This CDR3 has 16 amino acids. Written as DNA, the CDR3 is TGTGCCAGCAGTTACTTTGGGACAGGCCAAAAAGAGACCCAGTACTTC. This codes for CASSYFGTGQKETQYF.

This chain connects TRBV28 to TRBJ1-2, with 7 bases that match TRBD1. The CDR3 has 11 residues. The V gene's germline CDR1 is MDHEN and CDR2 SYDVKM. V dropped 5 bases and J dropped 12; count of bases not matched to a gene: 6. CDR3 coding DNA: TGTGCCAGCAGTCCGGGACAGCGAAACACCTTC. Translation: CASSPGQRNTF.

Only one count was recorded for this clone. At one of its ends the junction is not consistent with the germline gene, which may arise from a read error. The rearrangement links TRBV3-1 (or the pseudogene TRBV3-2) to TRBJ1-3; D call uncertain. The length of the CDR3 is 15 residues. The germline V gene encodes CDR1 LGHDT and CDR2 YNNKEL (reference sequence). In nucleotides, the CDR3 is TGTGCCAGCAACCAAGATCCAGGTCCTGGAAACACCATATATTTT. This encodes CASNQDPGPGNTIYF.

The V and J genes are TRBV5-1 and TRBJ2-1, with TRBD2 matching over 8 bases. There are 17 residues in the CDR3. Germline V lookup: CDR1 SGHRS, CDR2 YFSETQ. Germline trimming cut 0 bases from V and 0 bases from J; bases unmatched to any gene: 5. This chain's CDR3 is CASSLDGRVGSYNEQFF. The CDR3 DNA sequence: TGCGCCAGCAGCTTGGACGGGAGGGTGGGCTCCTACAATGAGCAGTTCTTC. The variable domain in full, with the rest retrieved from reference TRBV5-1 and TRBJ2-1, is KAGVTQTPRYLIKTRGQQVTLSCSPISGHRSVSWYQQTPGQGLQFLFEYFSETQRNKGNFPGRFSGRQFSNSRSEMNVSTLELGDSALYLCASSLDGRVGSYNEQFFGPGTRLTVL.

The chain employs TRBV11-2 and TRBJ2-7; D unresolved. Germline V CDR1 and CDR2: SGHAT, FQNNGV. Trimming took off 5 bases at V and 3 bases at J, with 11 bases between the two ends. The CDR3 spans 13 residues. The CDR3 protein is CASSPLRGYEQYF. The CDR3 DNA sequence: TGTGCCAGCAGCCCACTTAGAGGCTACGAGCAGTACTTC.

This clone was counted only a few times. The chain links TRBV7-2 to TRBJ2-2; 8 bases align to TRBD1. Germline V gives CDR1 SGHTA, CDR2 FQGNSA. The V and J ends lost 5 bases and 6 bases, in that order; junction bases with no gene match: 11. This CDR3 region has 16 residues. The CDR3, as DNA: TGTGCCAGCAGCCAACGGCTAGGACAGGGATCCGGGGAGCTGTTTTTT. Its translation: CASSQRLGQGSGELFF.

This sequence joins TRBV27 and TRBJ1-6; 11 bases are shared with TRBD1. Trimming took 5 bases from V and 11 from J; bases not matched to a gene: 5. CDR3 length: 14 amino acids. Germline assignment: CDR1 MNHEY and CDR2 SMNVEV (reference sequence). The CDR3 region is CASSGQGAAAPLHF. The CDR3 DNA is TGTGCCAGCAGTGGACAGGGGGCGGCGGCACCCCTCCACTTT.

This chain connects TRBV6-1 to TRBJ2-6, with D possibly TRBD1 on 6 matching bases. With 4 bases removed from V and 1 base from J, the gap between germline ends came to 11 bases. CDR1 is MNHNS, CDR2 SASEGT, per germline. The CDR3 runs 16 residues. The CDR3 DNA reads TGTGCCAGCAGTGCTCTAACAGGGTCTGGGGCCAACGTCCTGACTTTC. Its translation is CASSALTGSGANVLTF.

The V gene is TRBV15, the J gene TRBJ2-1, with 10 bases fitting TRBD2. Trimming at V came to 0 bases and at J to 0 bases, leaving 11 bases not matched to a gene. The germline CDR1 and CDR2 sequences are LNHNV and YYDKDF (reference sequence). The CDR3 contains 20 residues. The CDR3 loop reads CATSRDLPSGTSVSYNEQFF. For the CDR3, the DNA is TGTGCCACCAGCAGAGATCTTCCTTCCGGGACTAGCGTCTCCTACAATGAGCAGTTCTTC.

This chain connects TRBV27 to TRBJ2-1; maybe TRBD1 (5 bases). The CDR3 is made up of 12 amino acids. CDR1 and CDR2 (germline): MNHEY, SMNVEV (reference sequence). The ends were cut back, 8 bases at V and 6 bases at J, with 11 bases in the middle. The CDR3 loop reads CASQRGSNEQFF. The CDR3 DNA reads TGTGCCAGCCAAAGGGGCTCCAATGAGCAGTTCTTC.

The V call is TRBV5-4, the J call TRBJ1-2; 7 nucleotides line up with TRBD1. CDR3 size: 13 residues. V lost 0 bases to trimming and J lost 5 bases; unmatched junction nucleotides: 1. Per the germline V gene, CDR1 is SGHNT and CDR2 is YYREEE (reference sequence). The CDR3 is CASSLAGGYGYTF. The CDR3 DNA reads TGTGCCAGCAGCTTGGCAGGGGGATATGGCTACACCTTC.

The CDR3: CAISESGPGYTEAFF. For the CDR3, the DNA is TGTGCCATCAGTGAGTCGGGGCCTGGGTATACTGAAGCTTTCTTT. The V and J genes are TRBV10-3 and TRBJ1-1; TRBD1 might be the D (5 bases). The V gene's germline CDR1 is ENHRY and CDR2 SYGVKD. The CDR3 runs to 15 residues. V was shortened by 0 bases and J by 5 bases, with 13 bases between the two germline ends.

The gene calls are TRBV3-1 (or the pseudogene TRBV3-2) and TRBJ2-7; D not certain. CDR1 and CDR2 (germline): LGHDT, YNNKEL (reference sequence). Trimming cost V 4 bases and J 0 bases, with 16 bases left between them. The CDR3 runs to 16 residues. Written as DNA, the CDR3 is TGTGCCAGCAGCCCGTATGACTGGTACCTCTCCTACGAGCAGTACTTC. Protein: CASSPYDWYLSYEQYF.